Given below is one TCR beta chain in context. The antigen is undetermined. CDR1 is SNHLY, CDR2 FYNNEI, per germline. V shed 4 bases and J 1 base; nucleotides not matched to a gene: 5. This CDR3 comprises 15 residues. The sample is drawn from a study of somatic mutations in cytotoxic T cells in rheumatoid arthritis. General study results and limits: CD8+ T-cell clonality showed no significant difference between rheumatoid arthritis patients and age-matched healthy controls. Of 50 to 75 patients, under 10 had a largest CD8+ clone that exceeded 20% of CD8+ cells.

Profiling relied on immunoSEQ multiplex PCR, and the TCRdb table lists in-frame clones only, not all of them. The repertoire holds about 15,000 clones, with under 95% as singletons. The receptor's source is a man in his 70s with rheumatoid arthritis. The chain couples TRBV2 to TRBJ2-5, with TRBD2 identical over 8 bases. Sequencing was carried out using CD4+ T cells sorted from blood. CDR3 coding DNA: TGTGCCAGCAGTGGAAATAGCGGGGCCCAAGAGACCCAGTACTTC. It yields the protein CASSGNSGAQETQYF.